A selection of T cell receptor beta chains follows, all from one sample in a study of response to subunit inactivated influenza vaccine. TCRdb processed the RT-PCR reads anew with MiXCR; each CDR3 protein has one entry. The sample contains roughly 700,000 distinct CDR3 sequences, roughly 13% of which appear only once. The specimen comprised PBMCs from blood, sampled 14 days before vaccination. The receptors derive from a middle-aged man who received an inactivated influenza vaccine. Each CDR3 is given with its conserved first and last residue.

V gene	J gene	CDR3 protein
TRBV12-3/TRBV12-4	TRBJ1-5	CASSSTGHQPQHF
TRBV20-1	TRBJ1-1	CSAREYQGFTEAFF
TRBV20-1	TRBJ1-1	CSAAPGHLNTEAFF
TRBV7-9	TRBJ2-1	CASTLSTGGSEQFF
TRBV24-1	TRBJ2-2	CATRQGTNTGELFF
TRBV20-1	TRBJ2-3	CSARVRAGTTDTQYF
TRBV24-1	TRBJ2-2	CATSDARDRITGELFF
TRBV11-2	TRBJ2-1	CASSSIRRGAYNEQFF
TRBV4-2	TRBJ1-1	CASSQAQGQGNTEAFF
TRBV20-1	TRBJ2-7	CSASRPRTGQYF
TRBV12-3/TRBV12-4	TRBJ1-2	CASSPSQTLRDGYTF
TRBV18	TRBJ2-5	CASSPPTGETQYF
TRBV7-2	TRBJ2-1	CASSLDQAYSYNEQFF
TRBV12-3/TRBV12-4	TRBJ2-3	CASSLLVTTDTQYF
TRBV7-6	TRBJ2-7	CASSLDWGSGEQYF
TRBV28	TRBJ2-1	CASSPYQGSGYNEQFF
TRBV5-5	TRBJ2-4	CASSVQGIAKNIQYF
TRBV7-9	TRBJ2-5	CASSLGVGTREAQYF
TRBV7-8	TRBJ1-1	CASSFRTVETEAFF
TRBV28	TRBJ2-3	CASGPRGSTDTQYF
TRBV5-5	TRBJ2-2	CASSLDWNTGELFF
TRBV20-1	TRBJ2-1	CSALSGGNQQFF
TRBV9	TRBJ2-1	CASSLHDGTRYEQFF
TRBV2	TRBJ2-7	CASSEMASGEQYF
TRBV5-1	TRBJ1-1	CASSAGDRRNTEAFF
TRBV15	TRBJ1-1	CATSPNRVIEAFF
TRBV7-2	TRBJ1-4	CASSPSGLLSGGKLFF
TRBV20-1	TRBJ2-3	CSARRITDTQYF
TRBV7-9	TRBJ2-7	CASSLRGVGGREQYF
TRBV6-1	TRBJ2-5	CASNPIQGVGETQYF
TRBV30	TRBJ2-1	CAYRTGNYNEQFF
TRBV28	TRBJ2-7	CASRGGGGLAVEEQYF